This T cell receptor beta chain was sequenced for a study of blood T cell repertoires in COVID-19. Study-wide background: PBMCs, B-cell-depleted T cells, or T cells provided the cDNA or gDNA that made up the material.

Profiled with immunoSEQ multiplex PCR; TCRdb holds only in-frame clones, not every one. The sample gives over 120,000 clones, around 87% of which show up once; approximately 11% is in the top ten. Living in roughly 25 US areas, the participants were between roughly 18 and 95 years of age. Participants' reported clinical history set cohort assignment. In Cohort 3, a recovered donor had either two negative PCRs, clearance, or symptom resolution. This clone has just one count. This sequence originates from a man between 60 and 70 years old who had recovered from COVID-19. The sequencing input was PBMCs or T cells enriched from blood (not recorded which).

CDR3 DNA: TGTGCCACCAGAGTTGGACTAGCGGGGGATTACGAGCAGTACTTC. It specifies CATRVGLAGDYEQYF. The rearrangement uses TRBV15 and TRBJ2-7; 13 bases match TRBD2. Per germline, CDR1 LNHNV and CDR2 YYDKDF (reference sequence). Losses at the gene ends were 6 bases for V and 4 bases for J; bases not matched to a gene: 6. The CDR3 is 15 amino acids. The full variable domain, with the rest looked up from reference TRBV15 and TRBJ2-7, is DAMVIQNPRYQVTQFGKPVTLSCSQTLNHNVMYWYQQKSSQAPKLLFHYYDKDFNNEADTPDNFQSRRPNTSFCFLDIRSPGLGDTAMYLCATRVGLAGDYEQYFGPGTRLTVT.